The 18 T cell receptor beta chains below come from one sample, sequenced in a study of early T cells in non-severe SARS-CoV-2 infection. Via MiXCR, TCRdb re-called the 5' RACE reads, giving one row per CDR3 protein. The sample lists tens of thousands of distinct CDR3 sequences, about 10% occurring once. Sequencing was done on a sample of whole blood. The receptors derive from an adult who was a healthcare worker with PCR-confirmed SARS-CoV-2 infection or an uninfected control (not recorded which).

This clonotype was counted at least ten times. The genes are TRBV11-2 and TRBJ2-4; the D is unclear. With 0 bases removed from V and 4 bases from J, the gap between germline ends came to 7 bases. The germline V gene has CDR1 SGHAT and CDR2 FQNNGV. The CDR3 sequence is 14 residues long. CDR3 residues: CASSLDTRKNIQYF. The CDR3, as DNA: TGTGCCAGCAGCTTAGATACGAGGAAAAACATTCAGTACTTC.

In its sample, this clonotype was seen a few times. The V call is TRBV24-1, the J call TRBJ2-3; D remains unclear. Germline V gene lookup returns CDR1 KGHDR and CDR2 SFDVKD. The CDR3 is 13 residues long. Trimming pared 3 bases from V and 6 bases from J, leaving 9 bases between. The CDR3 DNA reads as TGTGCCACCAGTGATCCTTTACCGGATACGCAGTATTTT. Protein product: CATSDPLPDTQYF.

Many counts were recorded for this clonotype. The chain uses TRBV6-4 and TRBJ2-1; 8 nucleotides match TRBD2. The CDR3 is 15 residues long. Trimming at V came to 0 bases and at J to 5 bases, leaving 3 bases not matched to a gene. CDR1 and CDR2 (germline): MRHNA, SNTAGT. The CDR3 bases are TGTGCCAGCAGTGACTCTCTAGCGGGCAACAATGAGCAGTTCTTC. Its protein product is CASSDSLAGNNEQFF.

This clonotype was seen only a few times. The V and J genes are TRBV9 and TRBJ2-1, with 11 bases fitting TRBD2. With 3 bases clipped from V and 9 bases from J, the junction kept 11 bases outside the gene matches. CDR3 length: 16 residues. The germline V gene encodes CDR1 SGDLS and CDR2 YYNGEE. The CDR3 spells CASSAGTSGARGEQFF. CDR3 nucleotides: TGTGCCAGCAGCGCCGGGACTAGCGGCGCCCGGGGTGAGCAGTTCTTC.

The J gene is TRBJ2-5, the V gene TRBV5-6, with D tentatively TRBD2 (5 bases). The V and J ends lost 4 bases and 2 bases respectively, with 12 bases between them. From germline, CDR1 is SGHDT and CDR2 YYEEEE. This CDR3 spans 14 amino acids. The CDR3 protein is CASSPGRGQETQYF. In DNA form, the CDR3 reads TGTGCCAGCAGCCCAGGACGGGGACAAGAGACCCAGTACTTC. Based on the CDR3 plus reference TRBV5-6 and TRBJ2-5, the full variable domain is DAGVTQSPTHLIKTRGQQVTLRCSPKSGHDTVSWYQQALGQGPQFIFQYYEEEERQRGNFPDRFSGHQFPNYSSELNVNALLLGDSALYLCASSPGRGQETQYFGPGTRLLVL.

The chain employs TRBV12-3 or TRBV12-4 and TRBJ1-2; possibly TRBD1 for D (5 bases). CDR3 length: 12 amino acids. V gave up 2 bases and J gave up 6 bases, with 7 bases separating them. CDR3 in DNA: TGTGCCAGCAGTTTACCGGGGGATGGCTACACCTTC. Translated, it gives CASSLPGDGYTF.

This clonotype was found a few times. The rearrangement links TRBV25-1 to TRBJ1-2, with D maybe TRBD1 (5 bases). The CDR3 spans 17 residues. The germline CDR1 and CDR2 sequences are MGHDK and SYGVNS. V was clipped by 1 base and J by 5 bases, with 20 bases between them. The CDR3 spells CASSEWGQGPGGYGYTF. As DNA, the CDR3 is TGTGCCAGCAGTGAATGGGGCCAGGGCCCCGGAGGGTATGGCTACACCTTC.

The chain uses TRBV9 and TRBJ2-3; TRBD2 matches at 10 bases. With V trimmed by 0 bases and J by 7 bases, 5 bases remained unmatched. The CDR3 spans 15 residues. Germline V gives CDR1 SGDLS, CDR2 YYNGEE. CDR3 nucleotides: TGTGCCAGCAGCGTAGGGCTAGCGGGAGTCCATACGCAGTATTTT. Amino acid sequence: CASSVGLAGVHTQYF.

This clonotype was seen at least ten times. The J gene is TRBJ2-1, the V gene TRBV11-2; D is undetermined. Trimming stripped 5 bases from V and 6 bases from J, with 8 bases between. Germline assignment: CDR1 SGHAT and CDR2 FQNNGV. The length of the CDR3 is 12 residues. CDR3 nucleotide sequence: TGTGCCAGCAGCCTTAACGCCAATGAGCAGTTCTTC. Protein sequence: CASSLNANEQFF.

This clonotype has a count of ten or more. The chain links TRBV19 to TRBJ2-1; TRBD1 matches at 8 bases. Germline CDR1 LNHDA, CDR2 SQIVND (reference sequence). The trim removed 3 bases at V and 0 bases at J, leaving 4 bases unmatched. The CDR3 length is 16 residues. CDR3 sequence: CASSIGQGVSYNEQFF. The CDR3 DNA follows: TGTGCCAGTAGTATCGGACAGGGAGTCTCCTACAATGAGCAGTTCTTC. Full variable domain (remainder filled in from reference TRBV19 and TRBJ2-1): DGGITQSPKYLFRKEGQNVTLSCEQNLNHDAMYWYRQDPGQGLRLIYYSQIVNDFQKGDIAEGYSVSREKKESFPLTVTSAQKNPTAFYLCASSIGQGVSYNEQFFGPGTRLTVL.

This clonotype appeared a few times. The rearrangement links TRBV25-1 to TRBJ1-4, with 10 bases lining up with TRBD1. Trimming cost V 4 bases and J 7 bases; bases outside gene matches: 9. Germline-derived CDR1 and CDR2 are MGHDK and SYGVNS. CDR3 length equals 16 residues. For the CDR3, the DNA is TGTGCCAGCAGTGGACCCCCCGGGGACAGGGGTGAAAAACTGTTTTTT. Translating it yields CASSGPPGDRGEKLFF.

This clonotype was recorded a few times. V usage is TRBV20-1 and J usage is TRBJ1-2; D may be TRBD1 (5 bases). V lost 5 bases, J lost 8 bases, and 15 bases lay in between. The CDR3 is 12 amino acids. CDR1 is DFQATT and CDR2 is SNEGSKA in the germline V gene (reference sequence). The chain's CDR3 is CSAHSQGAGYTF. DNA of the CDR3: TGCAGTGCTCACTCCCAAGGGGCGGGCTACACCTTC.

This clonotype turned up a few times. The chain is built from TRBV20-1 and TRBJ2-3; the match to TRBD2 covers 11 bases. The germline V gene has CDR1 DFQATT and CDR2 SNEGSKA (reference sequence). The CDR3 totals 15 residues. J lost 4 bases, V lost 1 base, and 4 bases had no gene match. CDR3 nucleotide sequence: TGCAGTGCTAGAGTAGCGGGGGGGCCGTCAGATACGCAGTATTTT. The encoded protein is CSARVAGGPSDTQYF.

The rearrangement uses TRBV5-5 and TRBJ1-3; the D gene is possibly TRBD1 (6 bases). Germline-derived CDR1 and CDR2 are SGHKS and YYEKEE (reference sequence). The CDR3 contains 17 residues. The V and J ends lost 0 bases and 1 base respectively, with 14 bases between them. This chain's CDR3 is CASSLARGTKSGNTIYF. The CDR3 DNA reads as TGTGCCAGCAGCTTGGCCCGCGGGACAAAATCTGGAAACACCATATATTTT.

This clonotype was recorded at least ten times. The chain recombines TRBV20-1 with TRBJ2-5; TRBD2 matches at 8 bases. This CDR3 is built from 12 residues. V was clipped by 5 bases and J by 7 bases; unmatched bases: 6. The germline V gene has CDR1 DFQATT and CDR2 SNEGSKA (reference sequence). The CDR3 is CSASDRGGTQYF. CDR3 bases: TGCAGTGCTTCAGACCGGGGGGGGACCCAGTACTTC.

This clonotype occurred many times. The chain has TRBV5-1 and TRBJ2-5; possibly TRBD1 for D (5 bases). This CDR3 is built from 13 residues. The germline V and J ends were trimmed by 3 bases and 5 bases, with 11 bases remaining between them. The germline gives CDR1 SGHRS, CDR2 YFSETQ. Here the CDR3 DNA reads TGCGCCAGCAGCTCCTCTGCAGGGGAGACCCAGTACTTC. It codes for CASSSSAGETQYF.

The chain uses TRBV12-3 or TRBV12-4 and TRBJ2-5; possibly TRBD1 for D (6 bases). The CDR3 runs 14 residues. The V gene lost 5 bases and the J gene lost 5 bases, with 15 bases spanning the gap. The CDR3 bases are TGTGCCAGCAGTCCCTACAGGGTCGGGGAGACCCAGTACTTC. Translation gives CASSPYRVGETQYF.

This clonotype was detected only a few times. The V call is TRBV7-2, the J call TRBJ2-5; 9 nucleotides align to TRBD2. Germline V gene data show CDR1 as SGHTA and CDR2 as FQGNSA. The junction had 5 bases not matched to a gene; V was cut back by 1 base and J by 5 bases. The length of the CDR3 is 15 residues. The CDR3, as DNA: TGTGCCAGCAGCTTAGTAGCGGGAGAGTATGAGACCCAGTACTTC. The encoded protein is CASSLVAGEYETQYF.